Listed below are T cell receptor beta chains from one sample, sequenced in a study of T cell responses to AZD1222 COVID-19 vaccine. Generated by immunoSEQ multiplex PCR, the TCRdb table keeps only in-frame clones and is missing some. The sample includes around 190,000 clones, around 88% of them seen just once. Sample: peripheral blood, taken 28 days after the second AZD1222 dose. Source of these receptors: an adult who received the AZD1222 COVID-19 vaccine. The CDR3 runs from the conserved cysteine through the conserved F or W. The order of the fields is clone size, J gene, V gene, D gene, CDR3 DNA, CDR3 protein. A D gene is named only where the DNA matches it firmly. Clone size is shown for a subset of rows, as once, few, many or a class of expanded clone.

>few|TRBJ1-2|TRBV30|NA
TGTGCCTGGAGTGTACCTGGACCCGGAGCGGCTGGCTACACCTTC
CAWSVPGPGAAGYTF
>NA|TRBJ1-1|TRBV11-2|NA
TGTGCCAGCAGCTTAGACCCGTGGATCGGCACTGAAGCTTTCTTT
CASSLDPWIGTEAFF
>NA|TRBJ2-7|TRBV12-5|TRBD1
TGTGCTAGTGGTTTGGTACGGGAGGTGGGGACAGGGGCCTCCTACGAGCAGTACTTC
CASGLVREVGTGASYEQYF
>once|TRBJ2-1|TRBV7-8|TRBD2
TGTGCCAGCAGCATAGCGGGGGGAAATAATGAGCAGTTCTTC
CASSIAGGNNEQFF
>NA|TRBJ1-3|TRBV3-1/TRBV3-2|NA
TGTGCCAGCAGCCACGCACCAGGGAGTTCTGGAAACACCATATATTTT
CASSHAPGSSGNTIYF
>NA|TRBJ2-1|TRBV29-1|NA
TGCAGCGTTGAAGGGGGGCAGGGGAGGTTGGATGAGCAGTTCTTC
CSVEGGQGRLDEQFF
>NA|TRBJ2-7|TRBV28|NA
TGTGCCAGCAGTTTAGGCAGGCGGGAGCAGTACTTC
CASSLGRREQYF
>NA|TRBJ2-5|TRBV11-3|TRBD2
TGTGCCAGCAGCTTGACTAGCACAGAGACCCAGTACTTC
CASSLTSTETQYF
>NA|TRBJ2-1|TRBV19|NA
TGTGCCAGTAGTACTGACGGGGGGCCCGTAGGCAATGAGCAGTTCTTC
CASSTDGGPVGNEQFF
>NA|TRBJ1-5|TRBV4-1|TRBD1
TGCGCCAGCAGCCAAGACCGAAGACAGGGCCCAGCCTTCAATCAGCCCCAGCATTTT
CASSQDRRQGPAFNQPQHF
>once|TRBJ1-1|TRBV30|NA
TGTGCCTGGAGTCCGCCACGGGGGATGGGTCCGGCTTTCTTT
CAWSPPRGMGPAFF
>NA|TRBJ2-1|TRBV30|TRBD2
TGTGCCTGGAGTCCGCCCCTAAGCGGGGGAATCTACAATGAGCAGTTCTTC
CAWSPPLSGGIYNEQFF
>NA|TRBJ2-5|TRBV3-1/TRBV3-2|NA
TGTGCCAGCAGCCGGGTAGAGGAGACCCAGTACTTC
CASSRVEETQYF
>NA|TRBJ2-7|TRBV7-9|NA
TGTGCCAGCAGCTGGGGGGCCGACAGCTGGGGGTACTTC
CASSWGADSWGYF
>NA|TRBJ2-5|TRBV4-2|NA
TGTGCCAGCAGCCAAACCCTGGGGGTGGGGGGGCCGCAGGAGACCCAGTACTTC
CASSQTLGVGGPQETQYF
>NA|TRBJ2-7|TRBV13|NA
TGTGCCAGCAGGCTTGGGACGACCTACGAGCAGTACTTC
CASRLGTTYEQYF
>once|TRBJ1-1|TRBV19|NA
TGTGCCAGTAGGGAACAGGGCGCGGGGACTGAAGCTTTCTTT
CASREQGAGTEAFF
>once|TRBJ2-1|TRBV3-1/TRBV3-2|NA
TGTGCCAGCAGCCAAACTACTAGCAAGGATGAGCAGTTCTTC
CASSQTTSKDEQFF
>NA|TRBJ2-1|TRBV5-1|TRBD1
TGCGCCAGCAGCGTCCGGGACAGGGTGCGGAATGAGCAGTTCTTC
CASSVRDRVRNEQFF
>NA|TRBJ2-3|TRBV6-5|TRBD1
TGTGCCAGCATGACAGGGAGAGCAGATACGCAGTATTTT
CASMTGRADTQYF
>NA|TRBJ2-7|TRBV4-2|TRBD1
TGTGCCAGCAGCCAAGATTTGGGCAGGGGGGAGCAGTACTTC
CASSQDLGRGEQYF
>NA|TRBJ2-3|TRBV5-1|TRBD2
TGCGCCAGCAGCTTGGGGGGGACTAGCGGTAGCACAGATACGCAGTATTTT
CASSLGGTSGSTDTQYF
>NA|TRBJ1-6|TRBV7-9|NA
TGTGCCAGCAGCTTAGGCCAGGGTGATAATTCACCCCTCCACTTT
CASSLGQGDNSPLHF
>once|TRBJ1-1|TRBV29-1|TRBD1
TGCAGCGTTATACAGGGGGTATATGAAGCTTTCTTT
CSVIQGVYEAFF
>NA|TRBJ2-3|TRBV18|NA
TGTGCCAGCTCACTTAGGACAGAACCTACTAGCACAGATACGCAGTATTTT
CASSLRTEPTSTDTQYF